Presented here are 28 T cell receptor beta chains from one specimen sequenced in a study of T cells in Graves' hyperthyroidism and ophthalmopathy. Template material for amplifying TCR beta CDR3 regions consisted of RNA transcripts. A set of HTBI primers served as the primers for a first-round RT-PCR of the TCR CDR3. TCRdb redid the calling of the multiplex PCR reads with MiXCR, one entry per CDR3 protein. This table holds hundreds of thousands of distinct CDR3 sequences, roughly 15% found once. Material: blood. These receptors came from a man aged 18 to 35 with Graves' ophthalmopathy.

This clonotype was seen at least ten times. The chain has TRBV2 and TRBJ1-2; D might be TRBD1 (6 bases). The CDR3 consists of 15 residues. The germline V and J ends were trimmed by 7 bases and 0 bases, with 15 bases remaining between them. The germline gives CDR1 SNHLY, CDR2 FYNNEI. CDR3 in amino acids: CASKFGTSSNYGYTF. For the CDR3, the DNA is TGTGCCAGCAAATTTGGGACATCCTCTAACTATGGCTACACCTTC.

This clonotype was found a few times. The chain joins TRBV19 to TRBJ1-2; TRBD1 might be the D (5 bases). Germline loops: CDR1 LNHDA, CDR2 SQIVND (reference sequence). This CDR3 region has 14 residues. The V end lost 6 bases, the J end lost 3 bases, and 14 bases lay between the germline ends. This CDR3 reads CASRYPGTHYGYTF. The CDR3 nucleotides are TGTGCCAGTAGGTACCCGGGGACCCACTATGGCTACACCTTC.

This clonotype was counted ten times or more. CDR3 amino acids: CASSAYGRGYEQYF. The CDR3 DNA reads as TGTGCCAGCAGTGCTTATGGTAGAGGTTACGAGCAGTACTTC. This chain connects TRBV2 to TRBJ2-7; D remains ambiguous. The V end lost 4 bases, the J end lost 4 bases, and 14 bases lay between the germline ends. This CDR3 comprises 14 residues. Germline loops: CDR1 SNHLY, CDR2 FYNNEI.

In this sample, this clonotype turned up many times. This chain joins TRBV6-1 and TRBJ1-2, with D possibly matching TRBD1 (5 bases). Germline CDR1 MNHNS, CDR2 SASEGT. V gave up 1 base and J gave up 8 bases, with 11 bases separating them. The length of the CDR3 is 13 residues. The CDR3 here is CASSEGAGGGYTF. The CDR3 bases are TGTGCCAGCAGTGAAGGGGCGGGGGGAGGCTACACCTTC.

The sample holds many counts of this clonotype. CDR3 region: CASTRLWTSGNRDEQYF. The CDR3 nucleotides are TGTGCCAGCACGCGGTTGTGGACTAGCGGGAATAGGGACGAGCAGTACTTC. This chain links TRBV12-3 or TRBV12-4 with TRBJ2-7; 12 bases fit TRBD2. With V trimmed by 7 bases and J by 5 bases, 15 bases remained unmatched. This CDR3 has 17 residues.

The J gene is TRBJ1-1, the V gene TRBV12-3 or TRBV12-4; 7 bases agree with TRBD1. This CDR3 is built from 20 residues. V lost 8 bases and J lost 3; bases outside the gene matches: 27. The CDR3 sequence is CASSPDITGVRSHMDTEAFF. In DNA form, the CDR3 reads TGTGCCAGCTCACCGGATATTACAGGGGTCCGCAGCCATATGGACACTGAAGCTTTCTTT.

This clonotype was recorded many times. The chain joins TRBV6-1 to TRBJ1-2; D perhaps matches TRBD1 (6 bases). The CDR3 is made up of 15 amino acids. The germline V gene encodes CDR1 MNHNS and CDR2 SASEGT. The V gene lost 5 bases and the J gene lost 8 bases, with 21 bases spanning the gap. As DNA, the CDR3 is TGTGCCAGCAGTTCCCCCGCCGGGACAACCGCCGGCTACACCTTC. It translates to CASSSPAGTTAGYTF.

This clonotype was detected a few times. The CDR3 nucleotides read TGTGCCAGCAGTCCCCTCCGACAGGGACGAATTGGCTACACCTTC. Translation gives CASSPLRQGRIGYTF. The rearrangement uses TRBV6-1 and TRBJ1-2, with 7 bases fitting TRBD1. There are 15 residues in the CDR3. In germline, CDR1 is MNHNS, CDR2 SASEGT. Losses at the gene ends were 5 bases for V and 7 bases for J; bases not matched to a gene: 13.

This clonotype was seen a single time. A read error may be the cause here, since a much bigger clone is one base away. The genes are TRBV7-2 and TRBJ1-1, with D perhaps TRBD1 (5 bases). Germline CDR1 reads SGHTA; CDR2 reads FQGNSA. Trimming removed 1 base from V and 4 bases from J, with 13 bases in between. The CDR3 is 15 residues long. CDR3 sequence reads: CASSLGGYTSTEAFF. The DNA of the CDR3 is TGTGCCAGCAGCTTAGGGGGGTATACAAGCACTGAAGCTTTCTTT.

In its sample, this clonotype was seen many times. J is TRBJ2-7 and V is TRBV6-1, with D hard to call. The CDR3 is made up of 14 amino acids. Trimming took 5 bases from V and 0 from J, leaving 11 bases between them. Germline V lookup: CDR1 MNHNS, CDR2 SASEGT. CDR3 region: CASSPTAGSYEQYF. For the CDR3, the DNA is TGTGCCAGCAGTCCGACCGCAGGCTCCTACGAGCAGTACTTC.

Many counts were recorded for this clonotype. This rearrangement joins TRBV6-6 to TRBJ1-6; no clear D gene. The V end lost 2 bases, the J end lost 11 bases, and 16 bases lay between the germline ends. Germline-derived CDR1 and CDR2 are MNHNY and SVGAGI (reference sequence). The length of the CDR3 is 15 residues. CDR3 bases: TGTGCCAGCAGTTACAGCAGACTTCTCGAGACACCCCTCCACTTT. Translating gives CASSYSRLLETPLHF.

This clonotype was seen more than once but under ten times. The rearrangement uses TRBV5-8 and TRBJ2-4; D is perhaps TRBD1 (5 bases). Germline CDR1 reads SGHTS; CDR2 reads YDEGEE. The CDR3 extends over 12 amino acids. V gave up 0 bases and J gave up 7 bases, with 5 bases separating them. In DNA form, the CDR3 reads TGTGCCAGCAGCTTGGGACAGAACATTCAGTACTTC. Protein: CASSLGQNIQYF.

This clonotype was counted at least ten times. CDR3 in amino acids: CASSKGLASLQETQYF. The CDR3 DNA follows: TGTGCCAGCAGTAAGGGACTAGCTAGCCTCCAAGAGACCCAGTACTTC. V and J are TRBV6-1 and TRBJ2-5, with 9 nucleotides matching TRBD2. The CDR3 length is 16 residues. J lost 1 base, V lost 5 bases, and 8 bases had no gene match. Germline CDR1 MNHNS, CDR2 SASEGT.

Many counts were recorded for this clonotype. The DNA of the CDR3 is TGTGCCAGCAGCTCCGGTACCCGGCTATCAACTAATGAAAAACTGTTTTTT. Translating gives CASSSGTRLSTNEKLFF. The gene calls are TRBV7-9 and TRBJ1-4; D remains ambiguous. V gave up 4 bases and J gave up 0 bases, with 15 bases separating them. CDR1 SEHNR and CDR2 FQNEAQ come from the germline V gene (reference sequence). This CDR3 is built from 17 residues.

This clonotype appeared once. V is TRBV6-1 and J is TRBJ2-1; 13 nucleotides align to TRBD2. The CDR3 is made up of 17 amino acids. V lost 5 bases, J lost 9 bases, and 13 bases stayed unmatched. Germline V gene lookup returns CDR1 MNHNS and CDR2 SASEGT. CDR3 residues: CASSTGLAGDYVCEQFF. The CDR3 DNA is TGTGCCAGCAGTACCGGACTAGCGGGAGATTACGTTTGTGAGCAGTTCTTC.

The rearrangement joins TRBV30 to TRBJ1-5; no reliable D call. The V end lost 2 bases, the J end lost 7 bases, and 12 bases lay between the germline ends. Germline-derived CDR1 and CDR2 are GTSNPN and SVGIG (reference sequence). This CDR3 region has 13 residues. CDR3 sequence (DNA): TGTGCCTGGAGTCGGCTTTTACAGCAGCCCCAGCATTTT. This translates into CAWSRLLQQPQHF.

This clonotype showed up just once. This may stem from a read error, because a much larger clone lies one nucleotide away. This chain joins TRBV10-3 and TRBJ2-7, with 8 bases fitting TRBD1. The assigned J gene may be wrong: the sequence end matches TRBJ2-1 better. Looked up from germline, CDR1 is ENHRY and CDR2 is SYGVKD. CDR3 length: 14 amino acids. The CDR3 DNA follows: TGTGCCATCAGCCCCGGGACAGGTTCCTACGAGCAGTTCTTC. Its protein product is CAISPGTGSYEQFF.

This clonotype was picked up many times. J is TRBJ1-5 and V is TRBV7-2; no clear D. Germline CDR1 and CDR2: SGHTA and FQGNSA. This CDR3 spans 15 amino acids. V lost 1 base and J lost 0, with 7 bases in between. The CDR3 DNA is TGTGCCAGCAGCTTAGACCTGTATAGCAATCAGCCCCAGCATTTT. Protein: CASSLDLYSNQPQHF. The full variable domain, in which reference TRBV7-2 and TRBJ1-5 provide the parts outside the CDR3, is GAGVSQSPSNKVTEKGKDVELRCDPISGHTALYWYRQSLGQGLEFLIYFQGNSAPDKSGLPSDRFSAERTGGSVSTLTIQRTQQEDSAVYLCASSLDLYSNQPQHFGDGTRLSIL.

The CDR3 region is CSGEGHNTGELFF. The CDR3, as DNA: TGCAGCGGGGAGGGACATAACACCGGGGAGCTGTTTTTT. This chain connects TRBV29-1 to TRBJ2-2; weak D call: TRBD2 (7 bases). The CDR3 has 13 residues. Trimming stripped 7 bases from V and 2 bases from J, with 11 bases between. From germline, CDR1 is SQVTM and CDR2 ANQGSEA.

This clonotype was counted ten times or more. The chain joins TRBV7-2 to TRBJ1-2; D is unresolved. CDR3 size: 13 residues. Germline V gene lookup returns CDR1 SGHTA and CDR2 FQGNSA. The ends were cut back, 5 bases at V and 6 bases at J, with 13 bases in the middle. The chain's CDR3 is CASSPTYKDGYTF. The CDR3 nucleotides read TGTGCCAGCAGCCCTACCTATAAAGATGGCTACACCTTC.

This clonotype was counted at least ten times. This chain joins TRBV5-1 and TRBJ2-7, with TRBD2 matching 7 bases. Unmatched junction bases numbered 3, after V lost 0 bases and J lost 3 bases. Germline lookup yields CDR1 SGHRS and CDR2 YFSETQ. This CDR3 is built from 14 residues. The CDR3 sequence: CASSLVGGSYEQYF. The CDR3 nucleotides read TGCGCCAGCAGCTTGGTGGGAGGGAGCTACGAGCAGTACTTC.

This clonotype was seen a few times. Relative to the germline gene, one junction end is altered; a read error may explain this. CDR3 nucleotides: TGTGCCAGCAGTGACAGACTAGCGGCCCTCTTC. Protein sequence: CASSDRLAALF. J is TRBJ2-7 and V is TRBV6-1, with 9 bases matching TRBD2. Germline CDR1 MNHNS, CDR2 SASEGT. CDR3 length: 11 residues.

This clonotype has ten or more counts. The chain has TRBV12-3 or TRBV12-4 and TRBJ1-1; D is undetermined. This CDR3 comprises 13 residues. V dropped 6 bases and J dropped 6 bases, with 14 bases sitting between them. The CDR3 DNA reads TGTGCCAGCAGCCCACCGGCAGTCCCTGAAGCTTTCTTT. Translation gives CASSPPAVPEAFF.

Turning to this clonotype: A single base separates this from a much larger clone, so it may be a read error. The chain combines TRBV18 with TRBJ2-3, with D maybe TRBD1 (5 bases). From germline, CDR1 is KGHSH and CDR2 LQKENI. The V end lost 4 bases, the J end lost 0 bases, and 11 bases lay between the germline ends. The CDR3 length is 15 residues. CDR3 sequence (DNA): TGTGCCAGCTCACAGGCAAGGGGCAGCACAGATACGCAGTATTTT. Its translation: CASSQARGSTDTQYF.

This sequence joins TRBV7-9 and TRBJ2-1; D is uncertain. The germline CDR1 and CDR2 sequences are SEHNR and FQNEAQ (reference sequence). V was pared by 5 bases and J by 4 bases, with 18 bases between. The CDR3 has 16 amino acids. The CDR3 sequence: CASSSPSIAGYNEQFF. CDR3 DNA sequence: TGTGCCAGCAGCAGCCCCTCGATCGCCGGGTACAATGAGCAGTTCTTC.

This clonotype was counted many times. The rearrangement joins TRBV7-9 to TRBJ2-7; TRBD1 is a possible D gene (7 bases). Per germline, CDR1 SEHNR and CDR2 FQNEAQ (reference sequence). V lost 6 bases, J lost 4 bases, and 10 bases lay in between. There are 12 residues in the CDR3. CDR3 sequence (DNA): TGTGCCAGCAGGGAGGGACAGTACGAGCAGTACTTC. Its translation is CASREGQYEQYF. Variable domain in full (rest from reference TRBV7-9 and TRBJ2-7): DTGVSQNPRHKITKRGQNVTFRCDPISEHNRLYWYRQTLGQGPEFLTYFQNEAQLEKSRLLSDRFSAERPKGSFSTLEIQRTEQGDSAMYLCASREGQYEQYFGPGTRLTVT.

This clonotype was observed at least ten times. The rearrangement links TRBV30 to TRBJ1-2; no definite D call. CDR1 and CDR2 from the germline V gene are GTSNPN and SVGIG (reference sequence). V lost 0 bases to trimming and J lost 5 bases, with 10 bases between them. CDR3 length: 13 residues. The CDR3 DNA follows: TGTGCCTGGAGTGTACTGCCCGGGTATGGCTACACCTTC. Its protein is CAWSVLPGYGYTF.

This clonotype was detected ten times or more. With a much larger clone just one base away, this may be a read error. The chain joins TRBV10-3 to TRBJ2-1, with D unresolved. Trimming removed 2 bases from V and 7 bases from J, with 3 bases in between. The CDR3 consists of 11 residues. CDR1 is ENHRY and CDR2 is SYGVKD in the germline V gene. CDR3 region: CAISERNEQFF. As DNA, the CDR3 is TGTGCCATCAGTGAGCGGAATGAGCAGTTCTTC.